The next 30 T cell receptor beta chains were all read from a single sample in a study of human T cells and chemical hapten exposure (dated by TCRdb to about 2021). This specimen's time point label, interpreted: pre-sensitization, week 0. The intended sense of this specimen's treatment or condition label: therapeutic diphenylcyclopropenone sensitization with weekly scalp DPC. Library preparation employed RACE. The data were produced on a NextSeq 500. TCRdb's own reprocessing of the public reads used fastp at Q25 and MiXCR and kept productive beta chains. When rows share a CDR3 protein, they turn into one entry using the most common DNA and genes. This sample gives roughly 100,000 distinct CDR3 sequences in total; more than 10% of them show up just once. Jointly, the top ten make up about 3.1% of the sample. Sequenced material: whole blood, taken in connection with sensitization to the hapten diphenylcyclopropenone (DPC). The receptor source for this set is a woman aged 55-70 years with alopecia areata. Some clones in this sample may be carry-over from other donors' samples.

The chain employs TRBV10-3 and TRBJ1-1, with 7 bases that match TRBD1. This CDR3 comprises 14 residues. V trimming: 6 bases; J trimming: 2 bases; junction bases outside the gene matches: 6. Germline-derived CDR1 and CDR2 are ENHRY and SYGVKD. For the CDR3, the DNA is TGTGCCATCAGGATAGGGGGCGGCAACACTGAAGCTTTCTTT. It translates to CAIRIGGGNTEAFF.

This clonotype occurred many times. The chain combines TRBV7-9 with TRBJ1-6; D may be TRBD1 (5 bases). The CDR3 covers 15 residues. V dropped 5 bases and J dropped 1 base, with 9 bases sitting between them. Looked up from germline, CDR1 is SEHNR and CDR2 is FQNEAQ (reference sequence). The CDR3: CASSPGGSYNSPLHF. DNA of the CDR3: TGTGCCAGCAGCCCTGGGGGGTCCTATAATTCACCCCTCCACTTT.

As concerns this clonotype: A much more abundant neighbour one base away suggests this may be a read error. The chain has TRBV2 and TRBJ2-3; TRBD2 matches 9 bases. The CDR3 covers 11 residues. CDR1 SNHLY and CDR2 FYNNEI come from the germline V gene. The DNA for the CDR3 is TGTGGCAGCAGGCGGACTAGCGTTGAGTATTTT. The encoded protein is CGSRRTSVEYF.

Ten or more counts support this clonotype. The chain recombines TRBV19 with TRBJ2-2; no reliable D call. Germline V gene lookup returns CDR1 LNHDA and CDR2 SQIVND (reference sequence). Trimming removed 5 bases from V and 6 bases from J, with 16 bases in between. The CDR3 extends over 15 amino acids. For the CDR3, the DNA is TGTGCCAGTAGTGTCCCGCGACTCCGCCCCGGGGAGCTGTTTTTT. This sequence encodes CASSVPRLRPGELFF.

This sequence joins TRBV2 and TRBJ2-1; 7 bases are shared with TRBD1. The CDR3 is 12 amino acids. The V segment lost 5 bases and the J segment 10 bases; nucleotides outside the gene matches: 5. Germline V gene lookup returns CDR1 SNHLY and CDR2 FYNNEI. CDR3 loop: CASSPMDREQFF. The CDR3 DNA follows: TGTGCCAGCAGTCCAATGGACAGGGAGCAGTTCTTC.

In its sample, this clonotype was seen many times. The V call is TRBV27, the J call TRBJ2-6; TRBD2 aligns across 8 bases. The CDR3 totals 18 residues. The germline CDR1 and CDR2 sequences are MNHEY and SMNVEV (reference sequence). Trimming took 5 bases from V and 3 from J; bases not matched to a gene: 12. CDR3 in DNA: TGTGCCAGCAGTCCAAACCCCCGGGGGGGTGTTGGGGCCAACGTCCTGACTTTC. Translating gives CASSPNPRGGVGANVLTF.

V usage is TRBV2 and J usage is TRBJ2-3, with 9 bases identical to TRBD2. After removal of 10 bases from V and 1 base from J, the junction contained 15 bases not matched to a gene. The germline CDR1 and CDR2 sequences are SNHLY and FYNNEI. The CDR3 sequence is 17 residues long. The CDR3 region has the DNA TGTGCCACCCGGAGGGATGGAGCTAGCGGGGGCACAGATACGCAGTATTTT. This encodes CATRRDGASGGTDTQYF.

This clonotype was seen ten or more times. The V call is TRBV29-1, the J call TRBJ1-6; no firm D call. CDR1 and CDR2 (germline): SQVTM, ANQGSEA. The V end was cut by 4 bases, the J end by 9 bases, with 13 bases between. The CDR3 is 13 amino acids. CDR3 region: CSVAYGSGSPLHF. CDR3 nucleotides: TGCAGCGTTGCTTACGGGTCGGGTTCACCCCTCCACTTT.

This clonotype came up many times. The DNA of the CDR3 is TGTGCCAGCAGGTCTGGGGGCGCCGACACTGAAGCTTTCTTT. Amino acid sequence: CASRSGGADTEAFF. The chain couples TRBV6-5 to TRBJ1-1, with a possible D match to TRBD1 (6 bases). The CDR3 is made up of 14 amino acids. Germline assignment: CDR1 MNHEY and CDR2 SVGAGI. Trimming removed 6 bases from V and 3 bases from J, with 14 bases in between.

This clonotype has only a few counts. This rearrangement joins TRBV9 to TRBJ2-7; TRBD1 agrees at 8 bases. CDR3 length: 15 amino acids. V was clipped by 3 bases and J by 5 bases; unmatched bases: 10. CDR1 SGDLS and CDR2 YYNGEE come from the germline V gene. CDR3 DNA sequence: TGTGCCAGCAGCGCATCGACAGGGGTCAGGGACGAGCAGTACTTC. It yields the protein CASSASTGVRDEQYF.

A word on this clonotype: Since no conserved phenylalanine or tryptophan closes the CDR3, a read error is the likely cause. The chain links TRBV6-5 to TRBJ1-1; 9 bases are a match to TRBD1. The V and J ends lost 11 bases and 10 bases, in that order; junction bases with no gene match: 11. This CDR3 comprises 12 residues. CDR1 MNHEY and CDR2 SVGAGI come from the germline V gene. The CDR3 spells CAAGQGILGAFL. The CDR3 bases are TGTGCCGCCGGACAGGGGATTTTGGGAGCTTTCCTT.

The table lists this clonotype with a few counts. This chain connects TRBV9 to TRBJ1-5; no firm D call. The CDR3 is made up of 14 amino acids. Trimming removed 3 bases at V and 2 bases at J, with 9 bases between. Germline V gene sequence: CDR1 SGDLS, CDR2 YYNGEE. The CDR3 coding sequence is TGTGCCAGCAGCGGACCGGATCGCAATCAGCCCCAGCATTTT. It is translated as CASSGPDRNQPQHF. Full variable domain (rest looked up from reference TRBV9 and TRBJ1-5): DSGVTQTPKHLITATGQRVTLRCSPRSGDLSVYWYQQSLDQGLQFLIQYYNGEERAKGNILERFSAQQFPDLHSELNLSSLELGDSALYFCASSGPDRNQPQHFGDGTRLSIL.

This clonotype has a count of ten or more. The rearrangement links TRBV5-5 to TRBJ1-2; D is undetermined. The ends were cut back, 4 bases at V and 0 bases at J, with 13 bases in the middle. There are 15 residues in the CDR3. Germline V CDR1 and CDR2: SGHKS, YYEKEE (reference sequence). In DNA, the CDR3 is TGTGCCAGCAGCCCCAGGACGGATTCTAACTATGGCTACACCTTC. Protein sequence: CASSPRTDSNYGYTF.

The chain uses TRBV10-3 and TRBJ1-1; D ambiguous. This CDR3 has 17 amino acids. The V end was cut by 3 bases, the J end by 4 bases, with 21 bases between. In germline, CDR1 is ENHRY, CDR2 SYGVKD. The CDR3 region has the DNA TGTGCCATCAGTGATATCGATGTGTATGGGGTGACCACTGAAGCTTTCTTT. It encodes CAISDIDVYGVTTEAFF.

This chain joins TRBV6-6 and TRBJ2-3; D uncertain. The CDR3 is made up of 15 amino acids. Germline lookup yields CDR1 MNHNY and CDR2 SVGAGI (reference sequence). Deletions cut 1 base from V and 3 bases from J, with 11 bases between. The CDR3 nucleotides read TGTGCCAGCAGTTACTTACCCTACAGTACAGATACGCAGTATTTT. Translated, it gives CASSYLPYSTDTQYF.

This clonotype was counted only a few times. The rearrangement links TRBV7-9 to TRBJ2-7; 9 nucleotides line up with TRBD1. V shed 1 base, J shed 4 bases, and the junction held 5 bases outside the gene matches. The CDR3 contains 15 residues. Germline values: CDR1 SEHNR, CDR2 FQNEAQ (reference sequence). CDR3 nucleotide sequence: TGTGCCAGCAGCTTAGTCCCGGGACAGGGATACGAGCAGTACTTC. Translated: CASSLVPGQGYEQYF.

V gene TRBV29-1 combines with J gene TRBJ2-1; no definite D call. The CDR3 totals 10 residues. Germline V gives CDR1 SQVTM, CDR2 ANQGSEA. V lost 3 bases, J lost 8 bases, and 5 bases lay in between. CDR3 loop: CSVEEYEQFF. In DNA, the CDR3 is TGCAGCGTTGAGGAGTATGAGCAGTTCTTC.

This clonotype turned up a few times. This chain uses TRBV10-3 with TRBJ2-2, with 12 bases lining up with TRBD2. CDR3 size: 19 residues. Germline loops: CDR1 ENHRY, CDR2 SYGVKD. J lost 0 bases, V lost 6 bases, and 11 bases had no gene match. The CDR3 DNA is TGTGCCATCAGCGCTAGACTAGCGGGAGAACCAGCGAACACCGGGGAGCTGTTTTTT. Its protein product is CAISARLAGEPANTGELFF.

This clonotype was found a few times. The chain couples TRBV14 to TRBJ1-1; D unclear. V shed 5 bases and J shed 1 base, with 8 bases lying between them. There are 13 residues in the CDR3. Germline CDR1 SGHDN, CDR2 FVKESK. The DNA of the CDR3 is TGTGCCAGCAGCGAACAGCAGAACACTGAAGCTTTCTTT. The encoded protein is CASSEQQNTEAFF. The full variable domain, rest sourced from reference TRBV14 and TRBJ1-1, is EAGVTQFPSHSVIEKGQTVTLRCDPISGHDNLYWYRRVMGKEIKFLLHFVKESKQDESGMPNNRFLAERTGGTYSTLKVQPAELEDSGVYFCASSEQQNTEAFFGQGTRLTVV.

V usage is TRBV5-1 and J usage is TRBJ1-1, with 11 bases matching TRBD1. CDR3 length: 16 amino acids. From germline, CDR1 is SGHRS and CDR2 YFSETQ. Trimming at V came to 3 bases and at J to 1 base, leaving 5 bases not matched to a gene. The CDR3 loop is CASSWGQGERNTEAFF. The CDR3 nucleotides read TGCGCCAGCAGCTGGGGACAGGGGGAGAGGAACACTGAAGCTTTCTTT.

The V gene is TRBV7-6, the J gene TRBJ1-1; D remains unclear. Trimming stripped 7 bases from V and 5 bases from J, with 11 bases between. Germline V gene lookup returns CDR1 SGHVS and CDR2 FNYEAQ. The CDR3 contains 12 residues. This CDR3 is CASTFGGTEAFF. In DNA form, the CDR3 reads TGTGCCAGCACGTTTGGTGGGACTGAAGCTTTCTTT. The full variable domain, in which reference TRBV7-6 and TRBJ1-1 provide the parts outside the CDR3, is GAGVSQSPRYKVTKRGQDVALRCDPISGHVSLYWYRQALGQGPEFLTYFNYEAQQDKSGLPNDRFSAERPEGSISTLTIQRTEQRDSAMYRCASTFGGTEAFFGQGTRLTVV.

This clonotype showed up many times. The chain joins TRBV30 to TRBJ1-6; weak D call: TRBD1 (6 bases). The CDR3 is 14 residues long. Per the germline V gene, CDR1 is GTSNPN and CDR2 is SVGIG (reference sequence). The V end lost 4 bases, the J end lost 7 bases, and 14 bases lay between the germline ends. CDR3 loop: CAWMKAGVNSPLHF. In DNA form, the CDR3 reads TGTGCCTGGATGAAGGCAGGGGTAAATTCACCCCTCCACTTT. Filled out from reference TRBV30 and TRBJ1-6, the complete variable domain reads SQTIHQWPATLVQPVGSPLSLECTVEGTSNPNLYWYRQAAGRGLQLLFYSVGIGQISSEVPQNLSASRPQDRQFILSSKKLLLSDSGFYLCAWMKAGVNSPLHFGNGTRLTVT.

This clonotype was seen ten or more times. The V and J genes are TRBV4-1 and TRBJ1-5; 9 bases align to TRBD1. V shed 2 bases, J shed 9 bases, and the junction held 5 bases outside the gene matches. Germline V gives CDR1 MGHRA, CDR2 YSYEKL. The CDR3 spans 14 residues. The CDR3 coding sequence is TGCGCCAGCAGCCAACCGGGACAGGGCCGGCCCCAGCATTTT. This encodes CASSQPGQGRPQHF.

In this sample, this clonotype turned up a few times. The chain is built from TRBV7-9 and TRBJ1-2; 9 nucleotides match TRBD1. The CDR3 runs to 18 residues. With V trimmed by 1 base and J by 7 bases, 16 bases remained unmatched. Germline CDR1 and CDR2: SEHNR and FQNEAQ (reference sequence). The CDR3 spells CASSLVVSSEQGASGYTF. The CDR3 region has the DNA TGTGCCAGCAGCTTAGTTGTTAGTTCGGAACAGGGGGCGTCTGGCTACACCTTC.

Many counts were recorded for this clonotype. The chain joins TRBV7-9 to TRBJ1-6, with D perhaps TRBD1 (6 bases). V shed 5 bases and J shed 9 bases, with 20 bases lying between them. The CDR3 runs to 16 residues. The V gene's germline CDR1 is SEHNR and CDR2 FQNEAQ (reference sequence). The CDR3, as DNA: TGTGCCAGCAGCCAGAGGGGGGGAGCTTCGGCTTCACCCCTCCACTTT. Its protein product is CASSQRGGASASPLHF.

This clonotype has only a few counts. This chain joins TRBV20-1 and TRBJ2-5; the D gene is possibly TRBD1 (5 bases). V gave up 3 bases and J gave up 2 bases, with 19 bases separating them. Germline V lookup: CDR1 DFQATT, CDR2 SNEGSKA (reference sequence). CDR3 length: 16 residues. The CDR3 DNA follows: TGCAGTGCTAGGGGGCTTGGGCAGGGAAAACAAGAGACCCAGTACTTC. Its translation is CSARGLGQGKQETQYF.

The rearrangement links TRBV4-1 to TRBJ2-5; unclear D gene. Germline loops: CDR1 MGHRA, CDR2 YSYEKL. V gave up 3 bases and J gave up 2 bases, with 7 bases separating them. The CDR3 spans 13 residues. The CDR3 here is CASSQFQQETQYF. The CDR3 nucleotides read TGCGCCAGCAGCCAGTTTCAGCAAGAGACCCAGTACTTC.

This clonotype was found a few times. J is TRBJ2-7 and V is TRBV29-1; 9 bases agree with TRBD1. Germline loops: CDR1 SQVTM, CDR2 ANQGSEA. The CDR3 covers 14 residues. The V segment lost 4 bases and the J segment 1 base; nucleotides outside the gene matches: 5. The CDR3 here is CSVAGTGSSYEQYF. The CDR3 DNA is TGCAGCGTTGCTGGGACAGGGAGTTCCTACGAGCAGTACTTC.

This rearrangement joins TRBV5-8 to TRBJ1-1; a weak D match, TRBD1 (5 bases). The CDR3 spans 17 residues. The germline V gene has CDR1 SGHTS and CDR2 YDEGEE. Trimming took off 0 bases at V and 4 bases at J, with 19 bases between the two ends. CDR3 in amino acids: CASSLVIVGQGTTEAFF. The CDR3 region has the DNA TGTGCCAGCAGCTTGGTCATAGTCGGGCAGGGTACCACTGAAGCTTTCTTT.

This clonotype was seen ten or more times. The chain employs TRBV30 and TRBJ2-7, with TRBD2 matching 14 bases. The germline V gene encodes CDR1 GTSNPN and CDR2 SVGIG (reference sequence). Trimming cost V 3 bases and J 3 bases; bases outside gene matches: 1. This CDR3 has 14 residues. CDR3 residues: CAWSGTSGGYEQYF. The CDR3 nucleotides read TGTGCCTGGAGCGGGACTAGCGGGGGCTACGAGCAGTACTTC.